This T cell receptor beta chain emerged from a study of T-cell reconstitution after alpha-beta-depleted transplantation in children. Preparation of the TCRbeta library involved a method that used unique molecular identifiers. TCRdb fed the PCR reads into MiXCR, producing one record per CDR3 protein. Among hundreds of thousands of distinct CDR3 sequences listed, 8% to 11% were seen once. General study points: T-cell counts and diversity at one year post-transplant came mainly from newly produced T cells. Expanded graft clones numbering several hundred reportedly gave rise to alpha-beta T cells about two months after transplant. After transplant, high TCRbeta diversity at day 60 in some patients arose from surviving recipient T cells and thymic progenitors.

This clonotype was observed at least ten times. As yet, its antigen is unknown. The sequencing used PBMCs, collected before TCRalphabeta/CD19-depleted stem cell transplant. The receptor was isolated from a child aged 2-15 years with inherited bone marrow failure, due to receive a stem cell transplant.

CDR3 residues: CASSESPTLDYGYTF. For the CDR3, the DNA is TGTGCCAGCAGTGAATCCCCGACGCTAGACTATGGCTACACCTTC. The V call is TRBV25-1, the J call TRBJ1-2; D remains ambiguous. Germline V gene sequence: CDR1 MGHDK, CDR2 SYGVNS. This CDR3 comprises 15 residues. V shed 1 base and J shed 3 bases, with 12 bases lying between them.